Below are 8 T cell receptor beta chains sequenced from a single sample in a study of blood T cell repertoires in COVID-19. The method was immunoSEQ multiplex PCR; TCRdb's version includes in-frame clones alone and lacks a portion of them. Of 250,000 to 350,000 clones detected, approximately 90% appear once; the ten largest clones hold roughly 2.1%. Sequenced sample: peripheral blood. These receptors were obtained from a man aged 18 to 29 with active or convalescent COVID-19.

The chain uses TRBV7-2 and TRBJ2-7; the D gene is possibly TRBD2 (5 bases). This CDR3 is built from 15 residues. The germline CDR1 and CDR2 sequences are SGHTA and FQGNSA. Trimming pared 3 bases from V and 2 bases from J, leaving 14 bases between. CDR3 sequence: CASSFARVGAYEQYF. The CDR3 DNA is TGTGCCAGCAGCTTCGCGCGGGTCGGAGCCTACGAGCAGTACTTC. Supplemented by reference TRBV7-2 and TRBJ2-7, the full variable domain reads GAGVSQSPSNKVTEKGKDVELRCDPISGHTALYWYRQSLGQGLEFLIYFQGNSAPDKSGLPSDRFSAERTGGSVSTLTIQRTQQEDSAVYLCASSFARVGAYEQYFGPGTRLTVT.

The chain couples TRBV28 to TRBJ2-7; a possible D gene is TRBD1 (8 bases). CDR1 and CDR2 from the germline V gene are MDHEN and SYDVKM. The V and J ends lost 10 bases and 1 base respectively, with 17 bases between them. The CDR3 spans 14 residues. This CDR3 reads CAITAGQASYEQYF. DNA for the CDR3: TGTGCCATTACAGCGGGACAGGCATCCTACGAGCAGTACTTC.

This clone was observed a single time. The sample carries other DNA sequences with the same CDR3. V is TRBV2 and J is TRBJ1-2; 9 bases line up with TRBD1. Germline V CDR1 and CDR2: SNHLY, FYNNEI. Trimming at V came to 7 bases and at J to 5 bases, leaving 14 bases not matched to a gene. This CDR3 is built from 16 residues. The CDR3 spells CASIGTWDRAYYGYTF. The CDR3 DNA sequence: TGTGCCAGCATAGGAACCTGGGACAGGGCCTATTATGGCTACACCTTC.

This clone was detected a few times. The chain joins TRBV6-1 to TRBJ2-7, with a tentative D call TRBD1 (5 bases). Germline V gene data show CDR1 as MNHNS and CDR2 as SASEGT. V dropped 4 bases and J dropped 2 bases, with 18 bases sitting between them. The CDR3 has 16 residues. CDR3 DNA sequence: TGTGCCAGCAGTGCTGGGCCGCAGGGTGGCACCTACGAGCAGTACTTC. Its translation is CASSAGPQGGTYEQYF.

The chain uses TRBV11-2 and TRBJ1-2; 8 bases agree with TRBD1. The CDR3 covers 16 residues. Trimming at V came to 5 bases and at J to 7 bases, leaving 15 bases not matched to a gene. Germline lookup yields CDR1 SGHAT and CDR2 FQNNGV. For the CDR3, the DNA is TGTGCCAGCAGCGCACGATCAGGACAGGGTACTAGTGGCTACACCTTC. It encodes CASSARSGQGTSGYTF.

The gene calls are TRBV5-1 and TRBJ1-2; 7 nucleotides align to TRBD1. CDR1 is SGHRS, CDR2 YFSETQ, per germline. This CDR3 has 14 amino acids. V dropped 5 bases and J dropped 2; count of bases not matched to a gene: 6. CDR3 region: CASSSGQANYGYTF. As DNA, the CDR3 is TGCGCCAGCAGTTCCGGACAGGCAAACTATGGCTACACCTTC.

This clone appeared a few times. The chain employs TRBV6-6 and TRBJ1-2, with 7 bases that match TRBD1. Trimming took 6 bases from V and 3 from J; bases not matched to a gene: 13. Germline lookup yields CDR1 MNHNY and CDR2 SVGAGI (reference sequence). The CDR3 totals 16 residues. The DNA of the CDR3 is TGTGCCAGCAGCCTTATCAGGGGGGTAGGGGACTATGGCTACACCTTC. Residues: CASSLIRGVGDYGYTF.

The chain has TRBV28 and TRBJ1-5, with D possibly TRBD1 on 6 matching bases. The CDR3 totals 15 residues. V shed 3 bases and J shed 3 bases, with 12 bases lying between them. Per the germline V gene, CDR1 is MDHEN and CDR2 is SYDVKM. CDR3 DNA: TGTGCCAGCAGTTTGCGGCAGGGGATCAATCAGCCCCAGCATTTT. The encoded protein is CASSLRQGINQPQHF.